Listed below are T cell receptor beta chains from one sample, sequenced in a study of blood T cell repertoires in COVID-19. Using immunoSEQ multiplex PCR, the repertoire was profiled, and TCRdb retains in-frame clones only, with some absent. The table lists roughly 140,000 clones, roughly 71% of them singletons. Material for sequencing was peripheral blood. The receptors stem from a woman of 80 years or more with acute or convalescent COVID-19. Both conserved end residues are part of each CDR3. Fields, in order: D gene, J gene, V gene, clone size, CDR3 protein, CDR3 DNA. A D gene is named only where the DNA matches it firmly. Expanded clones are given a class, and other clones once, few, many or no size at all.

d_call: TRBD2
j_call: TRBJ2-1
v_call: TRBV27
clone_size: .
cdr3_aa: CASTLWGGVSSGNEQFF
cdr3_nt: TGTGCCAGCACCTTATGGGGGGGGGTCTCTTCGGGCAATGAGCAGTTCTTC

d_call: .
j_call: TRBJ1-2
v_call: TRBV7-8
clone_size: .
cdr3_aa: CASSLAGVYGYTF
cdr3_nt: TGTGCCAGCAGCTTAGCCGGGGTCTATGGCTACACCTTC

d_call: .
j_call: TRBJ1-6
v_call: TRBV6-6
clone_size: .
cdr3_aa: CASSYSGASPLHF
cdr3_nt: TGTGCCAGCAGTTACTCGGGCGCTTCACCCCTCCACTTT

d_call: .
j_call: TRBJ1-6
v_call: TRBV5-1
clone_size: few
cdr3_aa: CASSLVSGVDNSPLHF
cdr3_nt: TGCGCCAGCAGCCTTGTCTCAGGGGTGGATAATTCACCCCTCCACTTT

d_call: TRBD2
j_call: TRBJ2-2
v_call: TRBV11-2
clone_size: .
cdr3_aa: CASRRAAGTSGSGELFF
cdr3_nt: TGTGCCAGCAGACGTGCGGCCGGGACTAGCGGGAGTGGGGAGCTGTTTTTT

d_call: .
j_call: TRBJ1-1
v_call: TRBV6-5
clone_size: once
cdr3_aa: CASVIPNTEAFF
cdr3_nt: TGTGCCAGCGTTATCCCGAACACTGAAGCTTTCTTT

d_call: TRBD1
j_call: TRBJ1-4
v_call: TRBV5-6
clone_size: .
cdr3_aa: CASSVTGGVKLFF
cdr3_nt: TGTGCCAGCAGCGTCACAGGGGGAGTAAAACTGTTTTTT

d_call: TRBD1
j_call: TRBJ1-1
v_call: TRBV6-1
clone_size: once
cdr3_aa: CASSELGTGETEAFF
cdr3_nt: TGTGCCAGCAGTGAATTGGGGACAGGGGAAACTGAAGCTTTCTTT

d_call: .
j_call: TRBJ2-1
v_call: TRBV5-1
clone_size: .
cdr3_aa: CASSLREYNNEQFF
cdr3_nt: TGCGCCAGCAGCTTGCGGGAGTACAACAATGAGCAGTTCTTC

d_call: TRBD1
j_call: TRBJ1-2
v_call: TRBV12-3/TRBV12-4
clone_size: .
cdr3_aa: CASSWGQNYGYTF
cdr3_nt: TGTGCCAGCAGCTGGGGACAGAACTATGGCTACACCTTC

d_call: .
j_call: TRBJ1-5
v_call: TRBV2
clone_size: .
cdr3_aa: CASSEARGYRNQPQHF
cdr3_nt: TGTGCCAGCAGCGAAGCTAGGGGATACCGCAATCAGCCCCAGCATTTT

d_call: .
j_call: TRBJ2-3
v_call: TRBV18
clone_size: .
cdr3_aa: CASSPPGESTDTQYF
cdr3_nt: TGTGCCAGCTCACCACCCGGGGAGAGCACAGATACGCAGTATTTT

d_call: .
j_call: TRBJ2-4
v_call: TRBV2
clone_size: .
cdr3_aa: CASSDLDLLAKNIQYF
cdr3_nt: TGTGCCAGCAGTGACCTAGATCTCCTAGCCAAAAACATTCAGTACTTC

d_call: TRBD2
j_call: TRBJ2-1
v_call: TRBV7-6
clone_size: .
cdr3_aa: CASSFSGGITYNEQFF
cdr3_nt: TGTGCCAGCAGCTTTAGCGGGGGTATTACCTACAATGAGCAGTTCTTC

d_call: .
j_call: TRBJ1-5
v_call: TRBV19
clone_size: .
cdr3_aa: CASSMDWNSNQPQHF
cdr3_nt: TGTGCCAGTAGTATGGACTGGAATAGCAATCAGCCCCAGCATTTT

d_call: .
j_call: TRBJ1-2
v_call: TRBV25-1
clone_size: .
cdr3_aa: CASSPSTDFYGYTF
cdr3_nt: TGTGCCAGCAGCCCCTCGACAGATTTCTATGGCTACACCTTC

d_call: .
j_call: TRBJ2-5
v_call: TRBV6-5
clone_size: .
cdr3_aa: CASSFRRIQETQYF
cdr3_nt: TGTGCCAGCAGTTTTAGGCGGATACAAGAGACCCAGTACTTC

d_call: .
j_call: TRBJ2-5
v_call: TRBV12-5
clone_size: .
cdr3_aa: CASGSVSGTQYF
cdr3_nt: TGTGCTAGTGGTTCCGTGTCCGGGACCCAGTACTTC

d_call: .
j_call: TRBJ1-1
v_call: TRBV9
clone_size: .
cdr3_aa: CASSVGPGDTEKAFF
cdr3_nt: TGTGCCAGCAGCGTAGGGCCCGGCGACACTGAGAAAGCTTTCTTT

d_call: TRBD1
j_call: TRBJ1-1
v_call: TRBV5-1
clone_size: .
cdr3_aa: CASSFTQGARDTEAFF
cdr3_nt: TGCGCCAGCAGCTTCACGCAGGGGGCGCGGGACACTGAAGCTTTCTTT

d_call: .
j_call: TRBJ2-7
v_call: TRBV19
clone_size: .
cdr3_aa: CASSIVADSLVEQYF
cdr3_nt: TGTGCCAGTAGTATAGTGGCAGATAGCCTCGTCGAGCAGTACTTC

d_call: TRBD2
j_call: TRBJ2-3
v_call: TRBV19
clone_size: many
cdr3_aa: CASTRLAGGLGTDTQYF
cdr3_nt: TGTGCCAGTACCAGACTAGCGGGAGGGCTGGGGACAGATACGCAGTATTTT

d_call: .
j_call: TRBJ1-2
v_call: TRBV5-6
clone_size: .
cdr3_aa: CASSLGRTELYGYTF
cdr3_nt: TGTGCCAGCAGCCTGGGGCGGACAGAACTCTATGGCTACACCTTC

d_call: .
j_call: TRBJ2-7
v_call: TRBV2
clone_size: .
cdr3_aa: CASSGIAGAYEQYF
cdr3_nt: TGTGCCAGCAGTGGGATTGCAGGGGCCTACGAGCAGTACTTC

d_call: TRBD1
j_call: TRBJ1-3
v_call: TRBV27
clone_size: few
cdr3_aa: CASSPGQVWGGGNTIYF
cdr3_nt: TGTGCCAGCAGCCCAGGACAGGTCTGGGGAGGTGGAAACACCATATATTTT

d_call: .
j_call: TRBJ1-3
v_call: TRBV4-3
clone_size: .
cdr3_aa: CASSPLRAIGGNTIYF
cdr3_nt: TGCGCCAGCAGCCCCCTGCGGGCAATTGGAGGAAACACCATATATTTT

d_call: .
j_call: TRBJ2-1
v_call: TRBV6-2/TRBV6-3
clone_size: .
cdr3_aa: CASSNRGGGEQFF
cdr3_nt: TGTGCCAGCAGCAACCGGGGCGGGGGCGAGCAGTTCTTC

d_call: TRBD1
j_call: TRBJ1-1
v_call: TRBV7-2
clone_size: .
cdr3_aa: CASSLDRGRAEAFF
cdr3_nt: TGTGCCAGCAGCCTGGACAGGGGGCGGGCTGAAGCTTTCTTT

d_call: .
j_call: TRBJ1-5
v_call: TRBV5-5
clone_size: .
cdr3_aa: CASSLDLNQPQHF
cdr3_nt: TGTGCCAGCAGCTTGGATCTCAATCAGCCCCAGCATTTT

d_call: .
j_call: TRBJ1-5
v_call: TRBV15
clone_size: .
cdr3_aa: CATSREDTGEPQHF
cdr3_nt: TGTGCCACCAGCAGAGAGGACACTGGGGAGCCCCAGCATTTT

d_call: TRBD1
j_call: TRBJ2-7
v_call: TRBV30
clone_size: .
cdr3_aa: CAWSSGTGFNEQYF
cdr3_nt: TGTGCCTGGAGTTCCGGGACAGGGTTCAACGAGCAGTACTTC

d_call: TRBD1
j_call: TRBJ1-3
v_call: TRBV6-5
clone_size: .
cdr3_aa: CASSTGAFEGNTIYF
cdr3_nt: TGTGCCAGCAGTACAGGGGCATTTGAAGGAAACACCATATATTTT

d_call: TRBD2
j_call: TRBJ2-1
v_call: TRBV7-2
clone_size: .
cdr3_aa: CASSLRGTSGSREQFF
cdr3_nt: TGTGCCAGCAGCTTACGGGGGACTAGCGGGAGCCGGGAGCAGTTCTTC

d_call: TRBD1
j_call: TRBJ1-4
v_call: TRBV9
clone_size: few
cdr3_aa: CASSVGTGVDEKLFF
cdr3_nt: TGTGCCAGCAGCGTCGGGACAGGGGTTGATGAAAAACTGTTTTTT

d_call: .
j_call: TRBJ2-7
v_call: TRBV2
clone_size: .
cdr3_aa: CASSGHAGPYEQYF
cdr3_nt: TGTGCCAGCAGTGGGCATGCGGGACCCTACGAGCAGTACTTC

d_call: .
j_call: TRBJ1-5
v_call: TRBV2
clone_size: .
cdr3_aa: CASSVEGGNQPQHF
cdr3_nt: TGTGCCAGCAGTGTCGAGGGGGGCAATCAGCCCCAGCATTTT

d_call: TRBD1
j_call: TRBJ1-6
v_call: TRBV6-5
clone_size: few
cdr3_aa: CASSTRTGGNSPLHF
cdr3_nt: TGTGCCAGCAGTACCCGGACAGGGGGGAATTCACCCCTCCACTTT

d_call: TRBD2
j_call: TRBJ2-1
v_call: TRBV5-1
clone_size: once
cdr3_aa: CASRAIAGLEQFF
cdr3_nt: TGCGCCAGCAGAGCCATAGCGGGTCTTGAGCAGTTCTTC

d_call: .
j_call: TRBJ1-1
v_call: TRBV4-1
clone_size: .
cdr3_aa: CASNNGDRQGGEAFF
cdr3_nt: TGCGCCAGCAACAACGGGGACCGACAAGGGGGTGAAGCTTTCTTT

d_call: TRBD1
j_call: TRBJ2-6
v_call: TRBV6-5
clone_size: .
cdr3_aa: CASWDRGLWANVLTF
cdr3_nt: TGTGCCAGTTGGGACAGGGGGCTATGGGCCAACGTCCTGACTTTC

d_call: TRBD2
j_call: TRBJ2-5
v_call: TRBV5-4
clone_size: .
cdr3_aa: CASSLFSSGYQETQYF
cdr3_nt: TGTGCCAGCAGCTTGTTCTCTAGCGGGTACCAAGAGACCCAGTACTTC

d_call: .
j_call: TRBJ2-7
v_call: TRBV6-5
clone_size: .
cdr3_aa: CASSYALFGGSGEQYF
cdr3_nt: TGTGCCAGCAGTTACGCCCTGTTTGGAGGGAGTGGAGAGCAGTACTTC